What follows are 25 T cell receptor beta chains derived from one specimen sequenced in a study of vaccination and CD4 T cells after COVID-19. Antigen specificity for these receptors is unknown. As for treatment: roughly ten-day PBMC culture with coronavirus spike peptide pools or control peptides (ViraFEST assay). Sequencing of cultured CD4+ T cell DNA used the Oncomine TCR Beta short-read assay. TCRdb itself ran the PCR reads through MiXCR, one entry per CDR3 protein. The data show under 15,000 distinct CDR3 sequences, with about two thirds seen just once and over 9.5% held by the top ten. Sequenced sample: CD4+ T cells from blood, cultured in vitro. The receptors stem from a human donor who had recovered from COVID-19.

There are a few counts of this clonotype. The chain links TRBV2 to TRBJ2-5; D gene ambiguous. CDR3 length: 15 amino acids. Germline CDR1 and CDR2: SNHLY and FYNNEI. The V gene lost 5 bases and the J gene lost 4 bases, with 17 bases spanning the gap. The CDR3 nucleotides are TGTGCCAGCAGTTCGGGCCGAGGTTGGGGAGAGACCCAGTACTTC. Its translation: CASSSGRGWGETQYF.

This chain connects TRBV4-1 to TRBJ2-5; 13 positions match TRBD2. CDR1 is MGHRA and CDR2 is YSYEKL in the germline V gene. J lost 5 bases, V lost 5 bases, and 14 bases had no gene match. This CDR3 is 18 amino acids long. CDR3 nucleotides: TGCGCCAGCAGCACCCGGACTAGCGGGAGTAAAGTGGGGGAGACCCAGTACTTC. This encodes CASSTRTSGSKVGETQYF.

The genes are TRBV5-1 and TRBJ2-5; 7 bases match TRBD2. The CDR3 totals 15 residues. V dropped 0 bases and J dropped 0; count of bases not matched to a gene: 2. Germline-derived CDR1 and CDR2 are SGHRS and YFSETQ. The CDR3 coding sequence is TGCGCCAGCAGCTTGGATAGCGGGTACCAAGAGACCCAGTACTTC. It yields the protein CASSLDSGYQETQYF. The full variable domain, with the rest looked up from reference TRBV5-1 and TRBJ2-5, is KAGVTQTPRYLIKTRGQQVTLSCSPISGHRSVSWYQQTPGQGLQFLFEYFSETQRNKGNFPGRFSGRQFSNSRSEMNVSTLELGDSALYLCASSLDSGYQETQYFGPGTRLLVL.

The chain is built from TRBV20-1 and TRBJ2-7; 7 bases align to TRBD1. V shed 6 bases and J 3 bases; nucleotides not matched to a gene: 8. Germline values: CDR1 DFQATT, CDR2 SNEGSKA (reference sequence). The CDR3 has 13 amino acids. The CDR3 spells CSASGQPFYEQYF. The CDR3 DNA reads as TGCAGTGCCTCGGGACAGCCTTTCTACGAGCAGTACTTC.

J is TRBJ1-2 and V is TRBV6-1; the D gene is possibly TRBD1 (6 bases). V lost 6 bases to trimming and J lost 2 bases, with 10 bases between them. The germline V gene encodes CDR1 MNHNS and CDR2 SASEGT. There are 13 residues in the CDR3. The CDR3 DNA is TGTGCCAGCAGCCGACAGGAAAACTATGGCTACACCTTC. This sequence encodes CASSRQENYGYTF.

The chain couples TRBV7-9 to TRBJ1-2, with D possibly being TRBD1 (5 bases). CDR3 length: 14 amino acids. V was trimmed by 5 bases and J by 3 bases, leaving 13 bases between them. Germline CDR1 is SEHNR and CDR2 is FQNEAQ (reference sequence). In DNA, the CDR3 is TGTGCCAGCAGCCCTTTGCGAGGGGACTATGGCTACACCTTC. Its protein is CASSPLRGDYGYTF.

The chain carries TRBV5-1 and TRBJ1-6; TRBD1 is a possible D gene (5 bases). The V end lost 0 bases, the J end lost 10 bases, and 17 bases lay between the germline ends. Germline CDR1 is SGHRS and CDR2 is YFSETQ. This CDR3 is 16 amino acids long. The CDR3 region is CASSLAPGKESSPLHF. CDR3 bases: TGCGCCAGCAGCTTGGCCCCAGGGAAGGAGTCATCACCCCTCCACTTT.

The rearrangement joins TRBV6-1 to TRBJ2-4; 7 bases align to TRBD1. The V segment lost 3 bases and the J segment 9 bases; nucleotides outside the gene matches: 11. Germline CDR1 reads MNHNS; CDR2 reads SASEGT. There are 15 residues in the CDR3. This CDR3 reads CASSDHTGVPSIQYF. CDR3 nucleotides: TGTGCCAGCAGTGACCACACAGGGGTCCCATCCATTCAGTACTTC.

This chain links TRBV20-1 with TRBJ2-5; perhaps D is TRBD1 or TRBD2 (6 bases each). The CDR3 spans 16 residues. V lost 0 bases and J lost 1, with 15 bases in between. CDR1 and CDR2 from the germline V gene are DFQATT and SNEGSKA (reference sequence). CDR3 coding DNA: TGCAGTGCTAGAGACCCCGGGGGCACCGGCCAAGAGACCCAGTACTTC. The encoded protein is CSARDPGGTGQETQYF.

On this clonotype: The DNA is left out, because the CDR3 cannot be placed on it with certainty; the CDR3 is given as TCRdb lists it. The chain combines TRBV6-2 or TRBV6-3 with TRBJ1-5; no check of the table's D call, TRBD1, against the DNA was made. Germline CDR1 is MNHEY and CDR2 is SVGEGT. The CDR3 is 19 residues long, ends included. This chain's CDR3 is CASSFLAGSTTLANQPQHF.

This chain links TRBV30 with TRBJ1-6, with TRBD1 as a possible D gene (6 bases). The germline gives CDR1 GTSNPN, CDR2 SVGIG (reference sequence). The CDR3 sequence is 14 residues long. V was trimmed by 7 bases and J by 7 bases, leaving 17 bases between them. CDR3 sequence reads: CAYQAQGSNSPLHF. The CDR3 DNA follows: TGTGCCTACCAGGCCCAGGGGTCCAATTCACCCCTCCACTTT.

V is TRBV20-1 and J is TRBJ2-1; D possibly corresponds to TRBD2 (5 bases). From germline, CDR1 is DFQATT and CDR2 SNEGSKA (reference sequence). Trimming shortened V by 5 bases and J by 6 bases, and 20 bases separated the two germline ends. The CDR3 spans 15 residues. CDR3 bases: TGCAGTGCTGACTTTCTAGGGCTAGCCACCAATGAGCAGTTCTTC. It translates to CSADFLGLATNEQFF.

This clonotype was picked up a small number of times. This chain uses TRBV7-2 with TRBJ1-2, with D possibly matching TRBD1 (5 bases). Germline V gene data show CDR1 as SGHTA and CDR2 as FQGNSA. There are 13 residues in the CDR3. V was shortened by 5 bases and J by 4 bases, with 11 bases between the two germline ends. As DNA, the CDR3 is TGTGCCAGCAGCCCGCCGGGGGGCTATGGCTACACCTTC. Its protein is CASSPPGGYGYTF.

A single count supports this clonotype. The chain has TRBV20-1 and TRBJ1-2; 12 nucleotides align to TRBD1. Germline CDR1 and CDR2: DFQATT and SNEGSKA (reference sequence). The CDR3 length is 17 residues. V was pared by 2 bases and J by 0 bases, with 7 bases of the junction left unmatched. In DNA form, the CDR3 reads TGCAGTGCTAGACCGGGACAGGGGGCCGGACCTAACTATGGCTACACCTTC. The encoded protein is CSARPGQGAGPNYGYTF.

On this clonotype: No DNA is shown, since the ends of the CDR3 on it are uncertain; the CDR3 is the one TCRdb lists. This chain joins TRBV7-9 and TRBJ2-3; whether TRBD2, the table's D call, matches the DNA was not checked. Counting both end residues, the CDR3 totals 22 amino acids. CDR1 is SEHNR and CDR2 is FQNEAQ in the germline V gene (reference sequence). CDR3 residues: CASSFYICSAISGTRSPDTQYF.

This chain links TRBV10-3 with TRBJ1-6; no firm D call. V was clipped by 2 bases and J by 6 bases, with 5 bases between them. Germline CDR1 is ENHRY and CDR2 is SYGVKD. The CDR3 has 13 amino acids. The CDR3 DNA is TGTGCCATCAGTGAGATGGGTAATTCACCCCTCCACTTT. This translates into CAISEMGNSPLHF.

This chain links TRBV11-1 with TRBJ1-1, with D uncertain. Trimming stripped 2 bases from V and 1 base from J, with 5 bases between. This CDR3 contains 13 residues. Looked up from germline, CDR1 is SGHAT and CDR2 is FQDESV (reference sequence). CDR3 in amino acids: CASSLSQNTEAFF. The DNA of the CDR3 is TGTGCCAGCAGCTTAAGCCAGAACACTGAAGCTTTCTTT.

The chain is built from TRBV4-1 and TRBJ2-7; 7 bases agree with TRBD2. This CDR3 has 16 amino acids. The V gene end was trimmed by 2 bases and the J gene end by 7 bases; junction bases not matched to a gene: 14. The germline V gene has CDR1 MGHRA and CDR2 YSYEKL. DNA of the CDR3: TGCGCCAGCAGCCAAAGGGTGGGAGGGCCCCCGGGGGAGCAGTACTTC. Translating gives CASSQRVGGPPGEQYF.

This chain links TRBV20-1 with TRBJ2-7, with TRBD1 matching 9 bases. Trimming took 1 base from V and 5 from J; bases not matched to a gene: 6. Germline V gives CDR1 DFQATT, CDR2 SNEGSKA (reference sequence). This CDR3 is built from 14 residues. The CDR3 sequence: CSARGLQGAHEQYF. CDR3 DNA: TGCAGTGCTAGAGGGCTACAGGGGGCCCACGAGCAGTACTTC.

The chain carries TRBV20-1 and TRBJ2-3; tentative D call: TRBD2 (6 bases). The germline V gene encodes CDR1 DFQATT and CDR2 SNEGSKA (reference sequence). CDR3 length equals 12 residues. V shed 3 bases and J shed 4 bases, with 8 bases lying between them. This CDR3 reads CSASGSPDTQYF. The CDR3, as DNA: TGCAGTGCTAGCGGGAGCCCAGATACGCAGTATTTT.

The V call is TRBV7-3, the J call TRBJ2-2; 7 nucleotides line up with TRBD1. The CDR3 spans 15 residues. After removal of 4 bases from V and 4 bases from J, the junction contained 6 bases not matched to a gene. Germline-derived CDR1 and CDR2 are SGHTA and FQGTGA. The CDR3 protein is CASSSQGVSTGELFF. As DNA, the CDR3 is TGTGCCAGCAGCTCGCAGGGGGTATCCACCGGGGAGCTGTTTTTT.

The genes are TRBV20-1 and TRBJ2-4; 10 nucleotides line up with TRBD2. V was clipped by 4 bases and J by 11 bases; unmatched bases: 14. This CDR3 is built from 15 residues. From germline, CDR1 is DFQATT and CDR2 SNEGSKA (reference sequence). CDR3: CSATGALAGAVFQYF. The CDR3, as DNA: TGCAGTGCTACGGGGGCCCTAGCGGGAGCGGTCTTTCAGTACTTC.

The CDR3 here is CAGDSNQPQHF. CDR3 bases: TGTGCCGGGGATAGCAATCAGCCCCAGCATTTT. This sequence joins TRBV14 and TRBJ1-5, with D unresolved. Germline V gene sequence: CDR1 SGHDN, CDR2 FVKESK. Trimming took 11 bases from V and 0 from J, leaving 5 bases between them. The CDR3 has 11 amino acids. Combining the CDR3 with reference TRBV14 and TRBJ1-5 gives the whole variable domain EAGVTQFPSHSVIEKGQTVTLRCDPISGHDNLYWYRRVMGKEIKFLLHFVKESKQDESGMPNNRFLAERTGGTYSTLKVQPAELEDSGVYFCAGDSNQPQHFGDGTRLSIL.

This clonotype was detected a few times. This chain uses TRBV2 with TRBJ1-5; D possibly corresponds to TRBD1 (6 bases). The CDR3 length is 15 residues. The V gene lost 0 bases and the J gene lost 6 bases, with 12 bases spanning the gap. Germline CDR1 reads SNHLY; CDR2 reads FYNNEI. The CDR3 DNA sequence: TGTGCCAGCAGTGAAGCCCGCCAGGGGAGTCAGCCCCAGCATTTT. It is translated as CASSEARQGSQPQHF.

The chain combines TRBV10-3 with TRBJ2-7; TRBD1 or TRBD2 may be the D gene (6 bases each). The CDR3 runs to 16 residues. With 4 bases removed from V and 2 bases from J, the gap between germline ends came to 18 bases. The V gene's germline CDR1 is ENHRY and CDR2 SYGVKD. CDR3 nucleotide sequence: TGTGCCATCAGTGCCCGACTGGGCGGGGACACCTACGAGCAGTACTTC. Its translation is CAISARLGGDTYEQYF.